Sequencing of this TCR beta chain was carried out in a study of T cell responses to AZD1222 COVID-19 vaccine. This table comes from immunoSEQ multiplex PCR, and its TCRdb copy is limited to in-frame clones, with some not included. This table holds some 150,000 clones, about nine tenths found once. Whole-study findings and limits: Clonal diversity may have been underestimated, and the donors were mostly white British, with more females than males.

Trimming left V 9 bases short and J 5 bases short, with 23 bases between. Germline values: CDR1 SNHLY, CDR2 FYNNEI. This CDR3 is 15 amino acids long. For this clone: What it recognizes is unknown.

Specimen: peripheral blood, collected 28 days after the second AZD1222 dose. This receptor was taken from an adult who received the AZD1222 COVID-19 vaccine. The chain recombines TRBV2 with TRBJ2-7; a possible D gene is TRBD2 (6 bases). The CDR3 DNA follows: TGTGCCAGTTCGCAGAGAATGGGGGGTAAGAACGAGCAGTACTTC. It encodes CASSQRMGGKNEQYF.